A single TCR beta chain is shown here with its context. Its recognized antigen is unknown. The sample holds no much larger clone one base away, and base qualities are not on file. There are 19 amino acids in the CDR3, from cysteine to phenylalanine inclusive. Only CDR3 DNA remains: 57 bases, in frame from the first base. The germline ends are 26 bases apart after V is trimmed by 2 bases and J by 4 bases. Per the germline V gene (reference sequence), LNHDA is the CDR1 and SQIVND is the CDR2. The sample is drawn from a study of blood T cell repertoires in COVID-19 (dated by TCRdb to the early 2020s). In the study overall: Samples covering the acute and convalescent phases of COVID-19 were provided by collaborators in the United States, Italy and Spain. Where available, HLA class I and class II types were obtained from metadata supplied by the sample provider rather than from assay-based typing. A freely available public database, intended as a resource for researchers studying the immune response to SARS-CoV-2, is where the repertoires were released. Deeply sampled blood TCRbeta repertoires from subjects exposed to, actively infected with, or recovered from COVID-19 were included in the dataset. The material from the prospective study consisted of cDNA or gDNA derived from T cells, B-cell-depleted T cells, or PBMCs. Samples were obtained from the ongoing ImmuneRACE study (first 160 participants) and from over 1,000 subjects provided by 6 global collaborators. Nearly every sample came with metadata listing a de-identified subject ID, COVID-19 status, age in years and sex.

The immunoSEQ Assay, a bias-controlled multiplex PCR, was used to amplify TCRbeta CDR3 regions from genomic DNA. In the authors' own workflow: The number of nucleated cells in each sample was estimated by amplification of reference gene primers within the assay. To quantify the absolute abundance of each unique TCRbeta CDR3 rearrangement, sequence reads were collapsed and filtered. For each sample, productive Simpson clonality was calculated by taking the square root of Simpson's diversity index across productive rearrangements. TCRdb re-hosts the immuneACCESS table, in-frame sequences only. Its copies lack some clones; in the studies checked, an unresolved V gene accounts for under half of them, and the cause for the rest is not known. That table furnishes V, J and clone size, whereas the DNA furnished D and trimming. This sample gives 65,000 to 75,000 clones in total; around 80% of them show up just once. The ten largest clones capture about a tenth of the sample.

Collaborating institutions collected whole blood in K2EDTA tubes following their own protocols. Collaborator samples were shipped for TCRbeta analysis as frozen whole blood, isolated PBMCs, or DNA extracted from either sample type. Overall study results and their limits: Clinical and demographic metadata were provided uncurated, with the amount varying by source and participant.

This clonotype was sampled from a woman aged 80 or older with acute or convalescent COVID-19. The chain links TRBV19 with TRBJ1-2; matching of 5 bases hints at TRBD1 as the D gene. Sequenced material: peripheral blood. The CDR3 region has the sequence CASSIPQGSLRGPFYGYTF. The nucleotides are TGTGCCAGTAGTATACCGCAGGGCAGCCTTCGAGGACCCTTCTATGGCTACACCTTC. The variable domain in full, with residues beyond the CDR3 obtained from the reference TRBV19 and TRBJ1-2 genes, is DGGITQSPKYLFRKEGQNVTLSCEQNLNHDAMYWYRQDPGQGLRLIYYSQIVNDFQKGDIAEGYSVSREKKESFPLTVTSAQKNPTAFYLCASSIPQGSLRGPFYGYTFGSGTRLTVV.